These T cell receptor beta chains were read from a single sample in a study of blood T cell repertoires in COVID-19. Generated by immunoSEQ multiplex PCR, the TCRdb table keeps only in-frame clones and is missing some. The table lists about 120,000 clones, roughly three quarters of them singletons. Sequencing input: peripheral blood. The source is a woman of 80 years or more with acute or convalescent COVID-19. Both conserved end residues are trimmed from each CDR3.

V gene	CDR3 length	J gene	CDR3 protein
TRBV10-3	13	TRBJ2-3	ATGSTGEKADTQY
TRBV27	14	TRBJ2-2	ASSFALAANTGELF
TRBV29-1	10	TRBJ2-7	SGTTGGNEQY
TRBV5-5	13	TRBJ1-2	ASSLDSGFNYGYT
TRBV9	10	TRBJ1-2	ASSVGLYGYT
TRBV6-5	12	TRBJ1-4	ASSPTGQREKLF
TRBV27	13	TRBJ2-2	ASSWTGGYPGELF
TRBV6-6	15	TRBJ1-2	ASSHGTGASPLYGYT
TRBV24-1	11	TRBJ1-2	ATSDTGNYGYT
TRBV11-2	13	TRBJ2-2	ASSLMRATTGELF
TRBV7-9	13	TRBJ2-7	ASSFGTSGYNEQY
TRBV29-1	12	TRBJ2-7	SVRRDREAYEQY
TRBV15	14	TRBJ2-5	ATSRDLGSGEETQY
TRBV6-2/TRBV6-3	13	TRBJ2-2	ASSWDTRNTGELF
TRBV5-5	12	TRBJ1-4	ASSLEIQNEKLF
TRBV5-1	13	TRBJ2-2	ASRGGRVNTGELF
TRBV19	12	TRBJ2-1	ASSIGSSYNEQF
TRBV9	14	TRBJ2-5	ASSTGQGAGKETQY
TRBV13	15	TRBJ1-2	ASSFGTRGPSNYGYT
TRBV30	12	TRBJ1-5	AWNQVGGNQPQH
TRBV4-3	13	TRBJ1-2	ASSHPGQGGYGYT
TRBV7-8	15	TRBJ1-4	ASSPGGGGRLGEKLF
TRBV6-1	14	TRBJ1-3	ASSVGSPASGNTIY
TRBV11-2	16	TRBJ2-5	ASSRRTSGGLYGETQY
TRBV30	14	TRBJ2-1	AWRLAGGLSYNEQF
TRBV25-1	16	TRBJ2-5	ASSEYGGAQGPLETQY
TRBV15	11	TRBJ1-5	ATSRDPNQPQH
TRBV5-1	12	TRBJ1-1	ASSLTGEDTEAF
TRBV15	12	TRBJ2-1	ATLKSPTFDEQF
TRBV7-9	14	TRBJ1-2	ASSPQGGAANYGYT
TRBV6-4	14	TRBJ2-7	ASSAPITGGFYEQY
TRBV7-8	12	TRBJ2-1	ASSAQTGYNEQF
TRBV5-6	16	TRBJ2-3	ASSGRLADFNDADTQY
TRBV28	12	TRBJ1-1	ASSLGERYTEAF
TRBV15	15	TRBJ1-5	ATSRGVPGSGEQPQH
TRBV15	12	TRBJ2-7	ATSRLARGDEQY